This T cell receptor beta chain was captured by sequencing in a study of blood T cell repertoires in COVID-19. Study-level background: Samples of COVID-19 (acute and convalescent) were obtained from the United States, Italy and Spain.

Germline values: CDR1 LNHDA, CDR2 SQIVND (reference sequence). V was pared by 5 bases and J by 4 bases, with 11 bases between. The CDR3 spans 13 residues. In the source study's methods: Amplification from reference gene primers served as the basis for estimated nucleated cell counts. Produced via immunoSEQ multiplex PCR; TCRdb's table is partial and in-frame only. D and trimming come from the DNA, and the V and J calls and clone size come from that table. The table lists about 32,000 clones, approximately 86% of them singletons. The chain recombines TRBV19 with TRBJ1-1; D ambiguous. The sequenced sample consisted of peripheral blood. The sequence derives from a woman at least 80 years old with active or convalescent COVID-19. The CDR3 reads CASSSAASTEAFF. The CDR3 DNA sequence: TGTGCCAGTAGTTCGGCGGCATCCACTGAAGCTTTCTTT.